Given below is one T cell receptor (beta chain) in context. Produced via immunoSEQ multiplex PCR; TCRdb's table is partial and in-frame only. The sample contains roughly 1,100,000 clones, under 80% of which appear only once. The germline V gene encodes CDR1 SGHDT and CDR2 YYEEEE. V lost 5 bases and J 2 bases, leaving 12 bases between the germline ends. The CDR3 extends over 14 amino acids. These data originate in a study of shared clonotypes between healthy human individuals. This chain links TRBV5-6 with TRBJ2-3; TRBD1 or TRBD2 may be the D gene (5 bases each). This clonotype was obtained from a man between 18 and 29 years old in good health. The specimen was memory CD4+ T cells sorted from blood. Subset in this sample: CD45RA-negative fraction. CDR3 sequence: CASRGPYFTDTQYF. DNA of the CDR3: TGTGCCAGCAGGGGACCCTATTTCACAGATACGCAGTATTTT.